Below are 16 T cell receptor beta chains sequenced from a single sample in a study of OX40 agonist ivuxolimab in advanced cancers. Produced via immunoSEQ multiplex PCR; TCRdb's table is partial and in-frame only. The profile shows 95,000 to 100,000 clones, about 79% of them singletons. The sample here was CD4+ or CD8+ T cells sorted from blood, taken in a trial of the OX40 agonist ivuxolimab. These receptors were collected from an adult with an advanced solid tumor such as melanoma, head and neck, liver or kidney cancer.

The chain has TRBV6-1 and TRBJ1-2; no clear D. Germline lookup yields CDR1 MNHNS and CDR2 SASEGT. This CDR3 is built from 13 residues. V was pared by 8 bases and J by 3 bases, with 13 bases between. CDR3 nucleotide sequence: TGTGCCAGCCTACGGCTGGAGGACTATGGCTACACCTTC. The encoded protein is CASLRLEDYGYTF.

The chain carries TRBV28 and TRBJ2-7; D gene ambiguous. Trimming left V 6 bases short and J 0 bases short, with 12 bases between. The CDR3 sequence is 14 residues long. From germline, CDR1 is MDHEN and CDR2 SYDVKM. Written as DNA, the CDR3 is TGTGCCAGCAGCCCGACCGGGTTCTCCTACGAGCAGTACTTC. It encodes CASSPTGFSYEQYF.

The gene calls are TRBV29-1 and TRBJ1-2; no reliable D call. Per the germline V gene, CDR1 is SQVTM and CDR2 is ANQGSEA. Trimming took 3 bases from V and 8 from J, leaving 7 bases between them. The CDR3 length is 10 residues. Here the CDR3 reads CSVEREGYTF. The CDR3, as DNA: TGCAGCGTTGAGCGGGAAGGCTACACCTTC.

The V call is TRBV6-5, the J call TRBJ1-1; D is unclear. Looked up from germline, CDR1 is MNHEY and CDR2 is SVGAGI. The germline V and J ends were trimmed by 5 bases and 3 bases, with 16 bases remaining between them. This CDR3 has 15 residues. The CDR3 protein is CASSTLRVTDTEAFF. In DNA, the CDR3 is TGTGCCAGCAGTACACTCCGGGTGACCGACACTGAAGCTTTCTTT.

The CDR3 protein is CASSLRGIGELFF. The CDR3 DNA follows: TGTGCCAGCAGCCTCAGGGGGATCGGGGAGCTGTTTTTT. The V gene is TRBV7-8, the J gene TRBJ2-2, with 7 bases lining up with TRBD1. Trimming removed 5 bases from V and 7 bases from J; junction bases left unmatched: 4. Germline V gene lookup returns CDR1 SGHVS and CDR2 FQNEAQ. The CDR3 contains 13 residues.

The V gene is TRBV19, the J gene TRBJ2-2; D call uncertain. This CDR3 is 14 amino acids long. The V and J ends lost 3 bases and 4 bases respectively, with 9 bases between them. CDR1 and CDR2 (germline): LNHDA, SQIVND (reference sequence). The CDR3 reads CASSMEPGTGELFF. CDR3 in DNA: TGTGCCAGTAGTATGGAGCCGGGCACCGGGGAGCTGTTTTTT.

This clone showed up just a few times. The J gene is TRBJ2-3, the V gene TRBV11-3, with unresolved D. The CDR3 runs to 14 residues. V was shortened by 1 base and J by 5 bases, with 10 bases between the two germline ends. CDR1 and CDR2 (germline): SGHNT, YENEEA. The CDR3 coding sequence is TGTGCCAGCAGCTTAGGGGATGTAAAAGATACGCAGTATTTT. It codes for CASSLGDVKDTQYF.

This clone has only one observation. This sequence joins TRBV18 and TRBJ2-2; D remains ambiguous. The CDR3 sequence is 14 residues long. The germline V gene has CDR1 KGHSH and CDR2 LQKENI. Deletions cut 3 bases from V and 3 bases from J, with 8 bases between. CDR3 in DNA: TGTGCCAGCTCACCTAAGGTGGACACCGGGGAGCTGTTTTTT. Protein sequence: CASSPKVDTGELFF.

The CDR3, as DNA: TGTGCCAGCAGTGAACTTACAGGGAATTTTTGGAATGAGCAGTTCTTC. It is translated as CASSELTGNFWNEQFF. The chain links TRBV6-1 to TRBJ2-1; maybe TRBD1 (6 bases). Germline V lookup: CDR1 MNHNS, CDR2 SASEGT. The CDR3 sequence is 16 residues long. The V end was cut by 2 bases, the J end by 7 bases, with 18 bases between.

V and J are TRBV5-4 and TRBJ1-5, with D uncertain. With 0 bases removed from V and 9 bases from J, the gap between germline ends came to 13 bases. This CDR3 comprises 14 residues. Germline lookup yields CDR1 SGHNT and CDR2 YYREEE (reference sequence). CDR3 sequence (DNA): TGTGCCAGCAGCTTGGGAGGTAGGGATGGGCCCCAGCATTTT. Its translation is CASSLGGRDGPQHF.

The V gene is TRBV6-5, the J gene TRBJ1-1; TRBD1 matches at 9 bases. Germline loops: CDR1 MNHEY, CDR2 SVGAGI. J gave up 4 bases and V 0 bases, and 0 bases lay outside the gene matches. This CDR3 comprises 14 residues. The CDR3 nucleotides are TGTGCCAGCAGTTACTCGACAGGGGGCACTGAAGCTTTCTTT. Translation gives CASSYSTGGTEAFF.

This clone has more than one count but fewer than ten. As DNA, the CDR3 is TGTGCCAGCAGGCGGTGGAATGAGCAGTTCTTC. Its translation is CASRRWNEQFF. The V call is TRBV7-2, the J call TRBJ2-1; D unclear. Germline assignment: CDR1 SGHTA and CDR2 FQGNSA. The CDR3 totals 11 residues. Trimming pared 6 bases from V and 7 bases from J, leaving 7 bases between.

This clone was detected only a few times. The chain uses TRBV6-5 and TRBJ2-7, with D possibly matching TRBD1 (6 bases). The germline CDR1 and CDR2 sequences are MNHEY and SVGAGI. The V end was cut by 2 bases, the J end by 2 bases, with 13 bases between. The CDR3 extends over 15 amino acids. The CDR3 sequence is CASSYEQGRTYEQYF. In DNA, the CDR3 is TGTGCCAGCAGTTACGAACAGGGTAGGACCTACGAGCAGTACTTC.

This rearrangement joins TRBV7-3 to TRBJ2-1, with D perhaps being TRBD1 or TRBD2 (5 bases each). The CDR3 runs 14 residues. Looked up from germline, CDR1 is SGHTA and CDR2 is FQGTGA. Trimming took off 2 bases at V and 10 bases at J, with 15 bases between the two ends. The CDR3 sequence: CASSLGPTGREQFF. Written as DNA, the CDR3 is TGTGCCAGCAGCTTAGGCCCTACGGGACGGGAGCAGTTCTTC. The full variable domain, its missing parts supplied by reference TRBV7-3 and TRBJ2-1, is GAGVSQTPSNKVTEKGKYVELRCDPISGHTALYWYRQSLGQGPEFLIYFQGTGAADDSGLPNDRFFAVRPEGSVSTLKIQRTERGDSAVYLCASSLGPTGREQFFGPGTRLTVL.

This chain connects TRBV28 to TRBJ2-1; TRBD2 matches at 8 bases. Per the germline V gene, CDR1 is MDHEN and CDR2 is SYDVKM. The CDR3 consists of 19 residues. J lost 8 bases, V lost 3 bases, and 21 bases had no gene match. Here the CDR3 DNA reads TGTGCCAGCAGTTTCCACCCCTTTCAGACTAGCGCGGCGCGCGATGAGCAGTTCTTC. Its translation: CASSFHPFQTSAARDEQFF.

The J gene is TRBJ2-5, the V gene TRBV5-4, with D maybe TRBD2 (5 bases). This CDR3 has 14 residues. V was trimmed by 2 bases and J by 4 bases, leaving 12 bases between them. Germline CDR1 SGHNT, CDR2 YYREEE (reference sequence). The CDR3 loop reads CASSLYGVRETQYF. CDR3 DNA sequence: TGTGCCAGCAGCTTATACGGGGTTAGAGAGACCCAGTACTTC. Looking up the rest from reference TRBV5-4 and TRBJ2-5 gives the full variable domain: ETGVTQSPTHLIKTRGQQVTLRCSSQSGHNTVSWYQQALGQGPQFIFQYYREEENGRGNFPPRFSGLQFPNYSSELNVNALELDDSALYLCASSLYGVRETQYFGPGTRLLVL.